One and the same sample provided the 20 T cell receptor beta chains below, sequenced in a study of T cells in women clearing cervical HPV infection. Assay used: immunoSEQ multiplex PCR; TCRdb lists only in-frame clones, some missing. The table lists about 41,000 clones, with about 8% in the top ten. Source material: blood buffy coat. Receptors originate from a woman between 18 and 70 years old with a cervical HPV16 infection that either progressed to CIN3+ or cleared (not recorded which).

As concerns this clone: From the germline J gene comes the end of the CDR3, since the read stops 3 residues before it. This chain connects TRBV5-1 to TRBJ2-1, with 9 positions matching TRBD1. The V gene end was trimmed by 5 bases and the J gene end by 4 bases; junction bases not matched to a gene: 1. Germline V gene sequence: CDR1 SGHRS, CDR2 YFSETQ. The CDR3 totals 13 residues. The part of the CDR3 DNA that was read is TGCGCCAGCAGGGACAGGGGTTACAATGAG. Its protein product is CASRDRGYNE. The whole CDR3 sequence is CASRDRGYNEQFF. The full variable domain, rest sourced from reference TRBV5-1 and TRBJ2-1, is KAGVTQTPRYLIKTRGQQVTLSCSPISGHRSVSWYQQTPGQGLQFLFEYFSETQRNKGNFPGRFSGRQFSNSRSEMNVSTLELGDSALYLCASRDRGYNEQFFGPGTRLTVL.

As concerns this clone: The missing CDR3 end, 3 residues past where the read stops, is filled in from the germline J gene. The chain has TRBV5-1 and TRBJ2-3; 7 bases match TRBD1. J lost 5 bases, V lost 0 bases, and 15 bases had no gene match. Germline lookup yields CDR1 SGHRS and CDR2 YFSETQ. This CDR3 is built from 18 residues. CDR3 bases read: TGCGCCAGCAGCTTGGCCAAAACTACAGGGGCCTACGGAGATACG. Translating it yields CASSLAKTTGAYGDT. In full, the CDR3 reads CASSLAKTTGAYGDTQYF.

The CDR3 DNA, read in part, is TGCAGTGCTAGGGTGCAGTATTCTAGCACAGATACG. It encodes CSARVQYSSTDT. The full CDR3 reads CSARVQYSSTDTQYF. V and J are TRBV20-1 and TRBJ2-3; D unresolved. The read is 3 residues too short to cover the CDR3 end, so that end is filled in from the germline J gene. Germline V gene data show CDR1 as DFQATT and CDR2 as SNEGSKA (reference sequence). The CDR3 length is 15 residues. The V end was cut by 3 bases, the J end by 0 bases, with 13 bases between.

Worth noting for this clone: The sequence runs out 3 residues before the end of the CDR3; the remainder is reconstructed from the germline J gene. The chain employs TRBV5-1 and TRBJ1-2; D is possibly TRBD1 (6 bases). The germline V gene has CDR1 SGHRS and CDR2 YFSETQ. Trimming left V 5 bases short and J 4 bases short, with 18 bases between. This CDR3 contains 15 residues. The DNA read from the CDR3 is TGCGCCAGCAGTCAGAGTTTACAGGGTACCTATGGC. It is translated as CASSQSLQGTYG. The complete CDR3 reads CASSQSLQGTYGYTF.

With respect to this clone: Read sequence stops 3 residues before the CDR3 end, and the germline J gene provides the missing end. J is TRBJ2-2 and V is TRBV7-6; 11 nucleotides match TRBD1. V lost 5 bases, J lost 6 bases, and 5 bases stayed unmatched. The CDR3 consists of 15 residues. Per the germline V gene, CDR1 is SGHVS and CDR2 is FNYEAQ. The chain's CDR3 is CASSPGTGGSGELFF. CDR3 DNA (partial): TGTGCCAGCAGCCCAGGGACAGGGGGATCCGGGGAG. The variable domain in full, completed from reference TRBV7-6 and TRBJ2-2, reads GAGVSQSPRYKVTKRGQDVALRCDPISGHVSLYWYRQALGQGPEFLTYFNYEAQQDKSGLPNDRFSAERPEGSISTLTIQRTEQRDSAMYRCASSPGTGGSGELFFGEGSRLTVL.

Remarks on this clone: The read finishes 3 residues shy of the CDR3 end, and the germline J gene is used to complete it. The chain uses TRBV10-3 and TRBJ2-7; TRBD2 aligns across 13 bases. V lost 2 bases and J lost 3; bases outside the gene matches: 7. The CDR3 has 17 amino acids. Per the germline V gene, CDR1 is ENHRY and CDR2 is SYGVKD. CDR3 loop: CAISEALLAGGFYEQYF. The covered CDR3 bases are TGTGCCATCAGTGAGGCCCTACTAGCGGGAGGGTTCTACGAG.

As concerns this clone: The CDR3 is cut off 3 residues early in the read; its end comes from the germline J gene. The J gene is TRBJ2-5, the V gene TRBV28; 8 bases align to TRBD2. Germline V gene lookup returns CDR1 MDHEN and CDR2 SYDVKM. This CDR3 spans 17 amino acids. V shed 8 bases, J shed 4 bases, and the junction held 18 bases outside the gene matches. Here the CDR3 reads CASAPSHTGGAGETQYF. The covered CDR3 bases are TGTGCCAGCGCCCCGAGCCATACCGGGGGGGCGGGAGAGACC.

A remark on this clone: The missing CDR3 end, 3 residues past where the read stops, is filled in from the germline J gene. This chain joins TRBV20-1 and TRBJ2-2, with 9 bases aligning to TRBD1. V was clipped by 3 bases and J by 6 bases; unmatched bases: 5. The CDR3 runs 14 residues. The germline CDR1 and CDR2 sequences are DFQATT and SNEGSKA (reference sequence). The CDR3 here is CSASETGGSGELFF. The covered CDR3 bases are TGCAGTGCTAGCGAGACAGGGGGATCCGGGGAG.

Worth noting for this clone: The CDR3 extends 3 residues past the end of the read, so its final part is completed from the germline J gene. The chain carries TRBV5-4 and TRBJ2-1; TRBD2 aligns across 7 bases. The CDR3 has 14 residues. The V and J ends lost 5 bases and 7 bases, in that order; junction bases with no gene match: 9. Germline assignment: CDR1 SGHNT and CDR2 YYREEE (reference sequence). This CDR3 reads CASRRAGTGNEQFF. The sequenced part of the CDR3 DNA is TGTGCCAGCAGGAGAGCGGGGACGGGTAATGAG.

Comments on this clone: The read ends 3 residues before the CDR3 terminus; that terminus is restored from the germline J gene. The rearrangement links TRBV4-1 to TRBJ1-1; TRBD1 matches 8 bases. The CDR3 covers 17 residues. Germline V CDR1 and CDR2: MGHRA, YSYEKL. The V segment lost 0 bases and the J segment 0 bases; nucleotides outside the gene matches: 6. CDR3 DNA (partial): TGCGCCAGCAGCCAAGATGCTGGACAGGGCATGAACACTGAA. Translated: CASSQDAGQGMNTE. The whole CDR3 region reads CASSQDAGQGMNTEAFF.

A remark on this clone: The read terminates 3 residues ahead of where the CDR3 ends, so the germline J gene completes it. The chain is built from TRBV20-1 and TRBJ1-5; 7 nucleotides line up with TRBD1. CDR1 and CDR2 from the germline V gene are DFQATT and SNEGSKA (reference sequence). The CDR3 contains 14 residues. Germline trimming cut 6 bases from V and 3 bases from J; bases unmatched to any gene: 8. The CDR3 loop is CSASGQFINQPQHF. The sequenced CDR3 bases are TGCAGTGCCTCGGGACAGTTTATCAATCAGCCC.

Comments on this clone: Coverage ceases 3 residues before the CDR3 finishes, and the germline J gene fills in the end. The chain combines TRBV5-4 with TRBJ1-2; no definite D call. The CDR3 extends over 14 amino acids. V dropped 7 bases and J dropped 7 bases, with 20 bases sitting between them. Germline-derived CDR1 and CDR2 are SGHNT and YYREEE (reference sequence). Incomplete CDR3 DNA: TGTGCCAGCGGACTACCAGGTCAATCAGTTGGC. Residues: CASGLPGQSVG. The CDR3 in its entirety is CASGLPGQSVGYTF.

Of note for this clone: The CDR3 is cut off 3 residues early in the read; its end comes from the germline J gene. The chain links TRBV7-8 to TRBJ1-1, with a tentative D call TRBD1 (6 bases). CDR1 SGHVS and CDR2 FQNEAQ come from the germline V gene. This CDR3 contains 14 residues. V gave up 3 bases and J gave up 3 bases, with 11 bases separating them. This chain's CDR3 is CASSFRDIDTEAFF. The covered CDR3 bases are TGTGCCAGCAGCTTCCGGGACATAGACACTGAA.

For this clone: The read comes to an end 3 residues before the CDR3 does, leaving the germline J gene to fill in the end. The rearrangement uses TRBV5-1 and TRBJ1-2; perhaps TRBD1 as D (6 bases). Trimming pared 4 bases from V and 4 bases from J, leaving 17 bases between. The CDR3 runs 15 residues. Per the germline V gene, CDR1 is SGHRS and CDR2 is YFSETQ. The part of the CDR3 DNA that was read is TGCGCCAGCAGCCTTTCCCGAACAGGGAGCTATGGC. It yields the protein CASSLSRTGSYG. The complete CDR3 reads CASSLSRTGSYGYTF.

Remarks on this clone: The CDR3 is cut off 3 residues early in the read; its end comes from the germline J gene. The genes are TRBV5-1 and TRBJ2-2; D is uncertain. Deletions cut 0 bases from V and 7 bases from J, with 7 bases between. Germline values: CDR1 SGHRS, CDR2 YFSETQ. The CDR3 is 13 amino acids. The part of the CDR3 DNA that was read is TGCGCCAGCAGCTTGGACGGTAGCGGGGAG. Amino acids: CASSLDGSGE. The entire CDR3 reads CASSLDGSGELFF.

As regards this clone: The read falls 3 residues short of the CDR3 end, and the missing part is taken from the germline J gene. The V call is TRBV28, the J call TRBJ2-7; 9 bases are shared with TRBD1. The CDR3 covers 15 residues. Trimming at V came to 6 bases and at J to 0 bases, leaving 6 bases not matched to a gene. The germline V gene has CDR1 MDHEN and CDR2 SYDVKM. CDR3 DNA (partial): TGTGCCAGCAGGTCTACAGGGGGCTTCTCCTACGAG. The encoded protein is CASRSTGGFSYE. The CDR3 reads in full as CASRSTGGFSYEQYF.

Comments on this clone: With the read ending 3 residues before the CDR3 end, the germline J gene is used to fill in that end. The chain has TRBV7-6 and TRBJ1-1, with D tentatively TRBD1 (5 bases). The germline CDR1 and CDR2 sequences are SGHVS and FNYEAQ. V was cut by 2 bases and J by 1 base, with 8 bases left in between. This CDR3 is built from 14 residues. The sequenced CDR3 bases are TGTGCCAGCAGCTTACCCGGGGGGAACACTGAA. Encoded protein: CASSLPGGNTE. The entire CDR3 reads CASSLPGGNTEAFF.

As concerns this clone: The read ends 3 residues shy of where the CDR3 ends; the end is completed using the germline J gene. The genes are TRBV11-2 and TRBJ1-1; D might be TRBD1 (5 bases). V was cut by 3 bases and J by 1 base, with 12 bases left in between. The germline V gene encodes CDR1 SGHAT and CDR2 FQNNGV. The CDR3 totals 15 residues. The sequenced part of the CDR3 DNA is TGTGCCAGCAGCTTGTCAGGGAGGTCGAACACTGAA. This codes for CASSLSGRSNTE. In full, the CDR3 is CASSLSGRSNTEAFF.

Worth noting for this clone: The read comes to an end 3 residues before the CDR3 does, leaving the germline J gene to fill in the end. The J gene is TRBJ1-5, the V gene TRBV20-1; D not certain. Between the trimmed V and J ends, which lost 1 base and 4 bases, there was a span of 11 bases. The CDR3 has 14 amino acids. Germline V lookup: CDR1 DFQATT, CDR2 SNEGSKA (reference sequence). CDR3 DNA (partial): TGCAGTGCTAGAGTACCCAGAAGGAATCAGCCC. It is translated as CSARVPRRNQP. The whole CDR3 is CSARVPRRNQPQHF.

In regard to this clone: Sequencing ends 3 residues short of the CDR3 end; the germline J gene provides the rest. The chain carries TRBV27 and TRBJ1-5; D not resolved. Germline loops: CDR1 MNHEY, CDR2 SMNVEV (reference sequence). V was pared by 5 bases and J by 4 bases, with 6 bases between. This CDR3 comprises 12 residues. CDR3 bases read: TGTGCCAGCAGTGAGAGGAATCAGCCC. Amino acid sequence: CASSERNQP. The entire CDR3 protein reads CASSERNQPQHF.